Sequencing of this T cell receptor (beta chain) was carried out in a study of T cells in Graves' hyperthyroidism and ophthalmopathy. This clonotype showed up many times. Germline values: CDR1 SGHNT, CDR2 YENEEA. V lost 7 bases to trimming and J lost 6 bases; unmatched junction nucleotides: 8. This CDR3 region has 15 residues. Amplified TCR beta CDR3 regions came from RNA transcripts. First-round RT-PCR of the TCR CDR3 relied on the HTBI primer set. TCRdb analysed the multiplex PCR reads with MiXCR anew, one entry per CDR3 protein. The table includes around 340,000 distinct CDR3 sequences, around 17% detected once. Patients aged 18 to 65 had newly diagnosed hyperthyroidism that had lasted under 2 months.

Specimen: blood. V is TRBV11-3 and J is TRBJ1-4, with 10 bases fitting TRBD1. The clonotype was recovered from a man in his thirties or forties with Graves' hyperthyroidism. CDR3 sequence: CASNPGTGDHEKLFF. Here the CDR3 DNA reads TGTGCCAGCAACCCAGGGACAGGGGATCATGAAAAACTGTTTTTT.